This T cell receptor beta chain comes out of a study of post-analysis software for immune sequencing data. The study, taken as a whole, reports: Compared with controls, patients had more of roughly five TRBV segments, including TRBV5-6, TRBV5-1 and TRBV20-1.

The CDR3 consists of 20 residues. Germline CDR1 MGHRA, CDR2 YSYEKL. Trimming took 0 bases from V and 5 from J; bases not matched to a gene: 17. Unique molecular identifiers were carried by the TCR beta cDNA libraries. TCRdb redid the calling of the PCR reads with MiXCR, one entry per CDR3 protein. Seen here are some 890,000 distinct CDR3 sequences, around 53% observed once, and the top ten hold roughly 4.4%. Comment on this clonotype: Its antigen is unidentified.

V usage is TRBV4-1 and J usage is TRBJ2-5; 11 nucleotides line up with TRBD2. This TCR derives from a girl between 5 and 17 years old with multiple sclerosis. Material for sequencing was blood. For the CDR3, the DNA is TGCGCCAGCAGCCAAGATGCAGCTAGCGGGGGGATATCCGGTGTGGAGACCCAGTACTTC. Translated, it gives CASSQDAASGGISGVETQYF.